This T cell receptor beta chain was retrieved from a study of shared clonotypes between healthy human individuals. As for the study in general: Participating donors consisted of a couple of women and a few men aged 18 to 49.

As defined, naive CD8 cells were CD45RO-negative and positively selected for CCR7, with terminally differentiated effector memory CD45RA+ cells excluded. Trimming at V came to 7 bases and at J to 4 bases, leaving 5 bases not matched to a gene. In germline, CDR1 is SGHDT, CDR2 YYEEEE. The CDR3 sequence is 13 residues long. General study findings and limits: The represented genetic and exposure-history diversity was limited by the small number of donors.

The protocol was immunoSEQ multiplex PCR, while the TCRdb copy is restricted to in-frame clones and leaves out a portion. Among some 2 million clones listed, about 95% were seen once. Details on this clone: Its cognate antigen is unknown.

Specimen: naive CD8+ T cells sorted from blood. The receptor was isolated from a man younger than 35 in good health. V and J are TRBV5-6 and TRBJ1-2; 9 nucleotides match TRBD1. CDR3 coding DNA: TGTGCCAGCGTTACAGGGGGCGGCTATGGCTACACCTTC. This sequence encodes CASVTGGGYGYTF.